The rows below give T cell receptor beta chains drawn from one sample of a study of cytomegalovirus exposure and HLA in healthy donors. The repertoire was sequenced with immunoSEQ multiplex PCR; TCRdb's copy has only in-frame clones and lacks some. The sample yields around 120,000 clones, roughly 69% seen once. Sequencing input: PBMCs. The origin of the receptors is a man in his forties or fifties in good health and CMV-seropositive. The CDR3 runs from the conserved cysteine through the conserved F or W. Each record gives: J gene, clone size, V gene, D gene, CDR3 DNA, CDR3 protein. The D gene is left open where the match is weak. Clone size, where shown, is once, few, many, or a class for clones that have expanded.

j_gene: TRBJ1-1
abundance: .
v_gene: TRBV27
d_gene: TRBD1
CDR3nt: TGTGCCAGCAGTGACACGTGGACAGGGGGAAACACTGAAGCTTTCTTT
CDR3aa: CASSDTWTGGNTEAFF

j_gene: TRBJ1-2
abundance: .
v_gene: TRBV6-5
d_gene: .
CDR3nt: TGTGCCAGCAGTGGTAGGACAGCCACCTTC
CDR3aa: CASSGRTATF

j_gene: TRBJ2-7
abundance: .
v_gene: TRBV27
d_gene: .
CDR3nt: TGTGCCAGCAGTTTAGGCACAGGGGGGGACTCCTACGAGCAGTACTTC
CDR3aa: CASSLGTGGDSYEQYF

j_gene: TRBJ1-1
abundance: .
v_gene: TRBV7-8
d_gene: .
CDR3nt: TGTGCCAGCAGCTCCCGGGACACCCGGATCATGAACACCGAAGCTTTCTTT
CDR3aa: CASSSRDTRIMNTEAFF

j_gene: TRBJ1-2
abundance: .
v_gene: TRBV11-2
d_gene: .
CDR3nt: TGTGCCAGCAGCTTACAGGCCCTCTATGGCTACACCTTC
CDR3aa: CASSLQALYGYTF

j_gene: TRBJ2-5
abundance: .
v_gene: TRBV11-2
d_gene: .
CDR3nt: TGTGCCAGCAGCTCGCAACGGGAGACCCAGTACTTC
CDR3aa: CASSSQRETQYF

j_gene: TRBJ1-2
abundance: .
v_gene: TRBV6-1
d_gene: .
CDR3nt: TGTGCCAGCAGGGACATTTACTATGGCTACACCTTC
CDR3aa: CASRDIYYGYTF

j_gene: TRBJ2-3
abundance: .
v_gene: TRBV13
d_gene: TRBD1
CDR3nt: TGTGCCAGCAGCTCGGGACAGGGTTTTGCTACGCAGTATTTT
CDR3aa: CASSSGQGFATQYF

j_gene: TRBJ1-3
abundance: .
v_gene: TRBV19
d_gene: TRBD1
CDR3nt: TGTGCCAGTAGTATCTCGGACAGGGGAAACACCATATATTTT
CDR3aa: CASSISDRGNTIYF

j_gene: TRBJ2-7
abundance: .
v_gene: TRBV6-5
d_gene: .
CDR3nt: TGTGCCAGCAGTTACTCGAGTACCTCGGTGTACGAGCAGTACTTC
CDR3aa: CASSYSSTSVYEQYF

j_gene: TRBJ2-3
abundance: .
v_gene: TRBV27
d_gene: .
CDR3nt: TGTGCCAGCAGTTTAGATGGGACAAGCACAGATACGCAGTATTTT
CDR3aa: CASSLDGTSTDTQYF

j_gene: TRBJ2-1
abundance: .
v_gene: TRBV18
d_gene: .
CDR3nt: TGTGCCAGCTCACTCACAAGTGAGCAGTTCTTC
CDR3aa: CASSLTSEQFF

j_gene: TRBJ2-1
abundance: few
v_gene: TRBV7-3
d_gene: TRBD1
CDR3nt: TGTGCCAGCAGCTTAGTCAGGGGGCTGGTTAATGAGCAGTTCTTC
CDR3aa: CASSLVRGLVNEQFF

j_gene: TRBJ1-2
abundance: .
v_gene: TRBV5-8
d_gene: .
CDR3nt: TGTGCCAGCAGCTTAGCATTGCGGTATGGCTACACCTTC
CDR3aa: CASSLALRYGYTF

j_gene: TRBJ2-7
abundance: few
v_gene: TRBV2
d_gene: .
CDR3nt: TGTGCCAGCAGTGATCAGGGTGGGAAACTCTACGAGCAGTACTTC
CDR3aa: CASSDQGGKLYEQYF

j_gene: TRBJ2-1
abundance: few
v_gene: TRBV27
d_gene: .
CDR3nt: TGTGCCAGCAGTTTATTGGGACTCGACAATGAGCAGTTCTTC
CDR3aa: CASSLLGLDNEQFF

j_gene: TRBJ2-5
abundance: .
v_gene: TRBV19
d_gene: .
CDR3nt: TGTGCCAGTAACAATCTTTATCAAGAGACCCAGTACTTC
CDR3aa: CASNNLYQETQYF

j_gene: TRBJ2-2
abundance: .
v_gene: TRBV19
d_gene: TRBD2
CDR3nt: TGTGCCAGTAGTACCCGACTAGCGGGGAACACCGGGGAGCTGTTTTTT
CDR3aa: CASSTRLAGNTGELFF

j_gene: TRBJ1-1
abundance: .
v_gene: TRBV9
d_gene: .
CDR3nt: TGTGCCAGCAAACCACTTCCCGGGGAGGGGATGAACACTGAAGCTTTCTTT
CDR3aa: CASKPLPGEGMNTEAFF

j_gene: TRBJ2-7
abundance: .
v_gene: TRBV2
d_gene: .
CDR3nt: TGTGCCAGCAGTGAAGGTCCGGGACTCACTTACGAGCAGTACTTC
CDR3aa: CASSEGPGLTYEQYF

j_gene: TRBJ2-7
abundance: few
v_gene: TRBV19
d_gene: .
CDR3nt: TGTGCCAGTAGACAGGGGGGGAAATACGAGCAGTACTTC
CDR3aa: CASRQGGKYEQYF

j_gene: TRBJ2-2
abundance: .
v_gene: TRBV2
d_gene: TRBD2
CDR3nt: TGTGCCAGCAGTGAAAGTAGGCTAGCGGGAAACACCGGGGAGCTGTTTTTT
CDR3aa: CASSESRLAGNTGELFF

j_gene: TRBJ1-1
abundance: .
v_gene: TRBV4-2
d_gene: .
CDR3nt: TGTGCCAGCAGCCAAGAAGAGGGCACTGAAGCTTTCTTT
CDR3aa: CASSQEEGTEAFF

j_gene: TRBJ1-6
abundance: .
v_gene: TRBV9
d_gene: .
CDR3nt: TGTGCCAGCAGCGCACAAACAAATTCACCCCTCCACTTT
CDR3aa: CASSAQTNSPLHF

j_gene: TRBJ2-5
abundance: .
v_gene: TRBV27
d_gene: TRBD2
CDR3nt: TGTGCCAGCAGTTTCAGGGGACTAGGGACCCAGTACTTC
CDR3aa: CASSFRGLGTQYF

j_gene: TRBJ2-2
abundance: few
v_gene: TRBV4-1
d_gene: .
CDR3nt: TGCGCCAGCAGCCAAGGAAGGTACCGGGGGGCCAGCTACACCGGGGAGCTGTTTTTT
CDR3aa: CASSQGRYRGASYTGELFF

j_gene: TRBJ1-5
abundance: .
v_gene: TRBV6-1
d_gene: TRBD1
CDR3nt: TGTGCCAGCAGAGACAGGGAGCTACGCAATCAGCCCCAGCATTTT
CDR3aa: CASRDRELRNQPQHF

j_gene: TRBJ1-5
abundance: few
v_gene: TRBV5-5
d_gene: TRBD1
CDR3nt: TGTGCCAGCAGCTTTGGACAGGCTAGCAATCAGCCCCAGCATTTT
CDR3aa: CASSFGQASNQPQHF

j_gene: TRBJ1-1
abundance: once
v_gene: TRBV19
d_gene: TRBD1
CDR3nt: TGTGCCAGTAGCATACAGGGGGCTTACACTGAAGCTTTCTTT
CDR3aa: CASSIQGAYTEAFF

j_gene: TRBJ2-3
abundance: .
v_gene: TRBV5-5
d_gene: TRBD2
CDR3nt: TGTGCCAGCAGCTTGGTTGGTACTAGCGGGGGTCTAGATACGCAGTATTTT
CDR3aa: CASSLVGTSGGLDTQYF

j_gene: TRBJ1-2
abundance: .
v_gene: TRBV5-1
d_gene: .
CDR3nt: TGCGCCAGCAGAGTTTCAGAAAACTATGGCTACACCTTC
CDR3aa: CASRVSENYGYTF

j_gene: TRBJ1-2
abundance: .
v_gene: TRBV27
d_gene: TRBD1
CDR3nt: TGTGCCAGCAGTTTCGGGACAGGTCGCGGCTACACCTTC
CDR3aa: CASSFGTGRGYTF

j_gene: TRBJ2-1
abundance: .
v_gene: TRBV7-6
d_gene: TRBD1
CDR3nt: TGTGCCAGCAGCCGGGACAGCGACTCCTACAATGAGCAGTTCTTC
CDR3aa: CASSRDSDSYNEQFF

j_gene: TRBJ2-5
abundance: .
v_gene: TRBV7-8
d_gene: TRBD2
CDR3nt: TGTGCCAGCAGCTTCATACCAGGGACTACGAGCCCGGAGACCCAGTACTTC
CDR3aa: CASSFIPGTTSPETQYF

j_gene: TRBJ2-3
abundance: .
v_gene: TRBV7-9
d_gene: TRBD2
CDR3nt: TGTGCCAGCAGCCCCGGACTAGCGGACACAGATACGCAGTATTTT
CDR3aa: CASSPGLADTDTQYF

j_gene: TRBJ2-7
abundance: few
v_gene: TRBV2
d_gene: .
CDR3nt: TGTGCCAGCCTCCAGGGTATTGTGGACTACGAGCAGTACTTC
CDR3aa: CASLQGIVDYEQYF

j_gene: TRBJ2-1
abundance: .
v_gene: TRBV5-7
d_gene: .
CDR3nt: TGTGCCAGCAGCCCGAGGGGGTGTGAGCAGTTCTTC
CDR3aa: CASSPRGCEQFF

j_gene: TRBJ2-6
abundance: .
v_gene: TRBV19
d_gene: TRBD1
CDR3nt: TGTGCCAGTAGTATGGGACAGGGGGCAAGGGGGGCCAACGTCCTGACTTTC
CDR3aa: CASSMGQGARGANVLTF

j_gene: TRBJ1-4
abundance: .
v_gene: TRBV27
d_gene: TRBD1
CDR3nt: TGTGCCAGCAGTCCAAACAGGGGCGGGGGGGAAAAACTGTTTTTT
CDR3aa: CASSPNRGGGEKLFF

j_gene: TRBJ2-1
abundance: few
v_gene: TRBV2
d_gene: TRBD2
CDR3nt: TGTTCCACCGCTCCGGGACTAGCGAACAATGAGCAGTTCTTC
CDR3aa: CSTAPGLANNEQFF

j_gene: TRBJ1-2
abundance: few
v_gene: TRBV6-5
d_gene: TRBD1
CDR3nt: TGTGCCAGCAGTCCTCGACAGGGCATTCTCCATGGCTACACCTTC
CDR3aa: CASSPRQGILHGYTF

j_gene: TRBJ2-7
abundance: .
v_gene: TRBV6-1
d_gene: TRBD1
CDR3nt: TGTGCCAGCAGTGGGGGCAGGGGGCCTCTTTCGGAGCAGTACTTC
CDR3aa: CASSGGRGPLSEQYF

j_gene: TRBJ2-3
abundance: .
v_gene: TRBV10-3
d_gene: .
CDR3nt: TGTGCCATCAGCCGCGGGACTCTCCCCACAGATACGCAGTATTTT
CDR3aa: CAISRGTLPTDTQYF

j_gene: TRBJ2-3
abundance: .
v_gene: TRBV27
d_gene: TRBD1
CDR3nt: TGTGCCAGCAGTTACACAGACAGGGAAACAGATACGCAGTATTTT
CDR3aa: CASSYTDRETDTQYF

j_gene: TRBJ2-1
abundance: .
v_gene: TRBV29-1
d_gene: TRBD2
CDR3nt: TGCAGCGTTGCGCGGGTAGAGGGACTAGCCACCATCTTC
CDR3aa: CSVARVEGLATIF